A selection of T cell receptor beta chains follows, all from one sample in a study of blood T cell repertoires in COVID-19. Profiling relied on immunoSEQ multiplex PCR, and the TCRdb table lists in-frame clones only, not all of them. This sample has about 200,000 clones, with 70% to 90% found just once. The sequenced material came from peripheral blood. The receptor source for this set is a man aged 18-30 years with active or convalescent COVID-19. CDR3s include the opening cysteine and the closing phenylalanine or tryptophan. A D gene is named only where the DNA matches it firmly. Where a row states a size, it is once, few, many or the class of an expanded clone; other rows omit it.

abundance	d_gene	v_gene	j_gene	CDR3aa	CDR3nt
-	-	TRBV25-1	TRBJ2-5	CASSNGGEETQYF	TGTGCCAGCAGTAACGGGGGAGAAGAGACCCAGTACTTC
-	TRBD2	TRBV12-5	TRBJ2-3	CASGLPPAPGLAGTQYF	TGTGCTAGTGGTTTGCCACCGGCTCCGGGACTAGCTGGTACGCAGTATTTT
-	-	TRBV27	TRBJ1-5	CASSPLDGFLRPQHF	TGTGCCAGCAGTCCCCTTGACGGGTTCCTTCGGCCCCAGCATTTT
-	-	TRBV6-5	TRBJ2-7	CASSYTRVSYEQYF	TGTGCCAGCAGTTACACTAGAGTGTCATACGAGCAGTACTTC
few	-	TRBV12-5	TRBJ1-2	CASGLGGRADGYTF	TGTGCTAGTGGTTTGGGGGGCAGGGCGGATGGCTACACCTTC
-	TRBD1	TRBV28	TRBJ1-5	CASSTTQGASNQPQHF	TGTGCCAGCAGTACAACTCAGGGGGCGAGCAATCAGCCCCAGCATTTT
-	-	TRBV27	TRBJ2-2	CASSVSRLYSGELFF	TGTGCCAGCAGTGTCAGCAGACTCTATTCCGGGGAGCTGTTTTTT
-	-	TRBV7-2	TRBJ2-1	CASNVPGFNEQFF	TGTGCCAGCAACGTCCCGGGGTTCAATGAGCAGTTCTTC
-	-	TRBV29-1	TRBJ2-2	CSVGQNTGELFF	TGCAGCGTTGGGCAGAACACCGGGGAGCTGTTTTTT
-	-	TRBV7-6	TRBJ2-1	CASSRRGPSYNEQFF	TGTGCCAGCAGCCGGCGGGGGCCCTCCTACAATGAGCAGTTCTTC
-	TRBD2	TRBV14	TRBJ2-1	CASSRGLAGRVDEQFF	TGTGCCAGCAGCCGGGGACTAGCGGGGAGGGTCGATGAGCAGTTCTTC
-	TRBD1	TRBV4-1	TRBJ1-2	CASSPGGAENYGYTF	TGCGCCAGCAGCCCAGGGGGCGCGGAAAACTATGGCTACACCTTC
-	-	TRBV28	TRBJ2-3	CASSLDTGTRTDTQYF	TGTGCCAGCAGTTTAGACACAGGGACCCGCACAGATACGCAGTATTTT
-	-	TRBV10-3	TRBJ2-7	CAISESTGSQEQYF	TGTGCCATCAGTGAGTCGACGGGAAGTCAGGAGCAGTACTTC
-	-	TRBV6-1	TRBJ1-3	CASSEALREGNTIYF	TGTGCCAGCAGTGAAGCGCTTCGAGAAGGAAACACCATATATTTT